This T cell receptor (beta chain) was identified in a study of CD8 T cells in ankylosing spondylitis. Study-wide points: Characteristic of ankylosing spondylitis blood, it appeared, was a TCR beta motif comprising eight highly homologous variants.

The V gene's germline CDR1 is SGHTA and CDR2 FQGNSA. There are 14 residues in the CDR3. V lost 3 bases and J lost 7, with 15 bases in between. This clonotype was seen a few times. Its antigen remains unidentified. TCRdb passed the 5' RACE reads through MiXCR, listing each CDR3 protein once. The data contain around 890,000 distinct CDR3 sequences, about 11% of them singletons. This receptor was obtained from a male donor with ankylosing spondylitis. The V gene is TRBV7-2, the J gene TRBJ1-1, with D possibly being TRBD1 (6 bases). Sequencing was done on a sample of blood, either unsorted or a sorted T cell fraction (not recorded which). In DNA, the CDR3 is TGTGCCAGCAGCTTCTACCCGGGACAATTTGAAGCTTTCTTT. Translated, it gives CASSFYPGQFEAFF.